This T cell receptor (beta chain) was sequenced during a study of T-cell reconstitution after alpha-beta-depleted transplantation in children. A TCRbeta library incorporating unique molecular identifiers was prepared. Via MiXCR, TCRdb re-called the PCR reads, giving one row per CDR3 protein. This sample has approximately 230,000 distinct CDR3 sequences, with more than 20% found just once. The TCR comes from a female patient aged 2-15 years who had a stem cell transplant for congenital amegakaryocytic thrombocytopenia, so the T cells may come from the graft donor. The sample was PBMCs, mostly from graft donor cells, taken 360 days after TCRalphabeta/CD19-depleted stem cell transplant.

The CDR3 region is CASSLEWEGRDEQFF. The CDR3 bases are TGTGCCAGCAGCTTGGAGTGGGAGGGGAGGGATGAGCAGTTCTTC. This chain uses TRBV5-8 with TRBJ2-1, with TRBD2 matching over 7 bases. The ends lost 0 bases at V and 8 bases at J; junction bases unmatched: 8. The CDR3 runs 15 residues. Germline V CDR1 and CDR2: SGHTS, YDEGEE.